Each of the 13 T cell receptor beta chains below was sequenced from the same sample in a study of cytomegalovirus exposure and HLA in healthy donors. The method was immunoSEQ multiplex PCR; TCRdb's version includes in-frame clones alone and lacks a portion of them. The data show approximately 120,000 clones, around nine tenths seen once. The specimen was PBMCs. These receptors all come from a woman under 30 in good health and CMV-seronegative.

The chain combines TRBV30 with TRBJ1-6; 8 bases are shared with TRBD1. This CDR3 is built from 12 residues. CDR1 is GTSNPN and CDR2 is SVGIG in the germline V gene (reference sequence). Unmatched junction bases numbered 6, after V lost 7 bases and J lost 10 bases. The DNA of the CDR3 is TGTGCCTCCGGGACAGGAGGGTCACCCCTCCACTTT. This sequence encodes CASGTGGSPLHF.

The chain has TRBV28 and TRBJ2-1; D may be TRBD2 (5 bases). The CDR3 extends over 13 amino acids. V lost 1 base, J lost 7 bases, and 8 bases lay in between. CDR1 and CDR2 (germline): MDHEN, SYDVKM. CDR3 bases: TGTGCCAGCAGTTTATCGACGGGGAATGAGCAGTTCTTC. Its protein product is CASSLSTGNEQFF.

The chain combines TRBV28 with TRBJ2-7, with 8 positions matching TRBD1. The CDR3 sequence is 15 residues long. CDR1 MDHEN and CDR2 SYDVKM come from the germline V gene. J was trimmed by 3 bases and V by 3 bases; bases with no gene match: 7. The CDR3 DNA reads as TGTGCCAGCAGTTTTATCGGGACAGGACTCTACGAGCAGTACTTC. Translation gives CASSFIGTGLYEQYF.

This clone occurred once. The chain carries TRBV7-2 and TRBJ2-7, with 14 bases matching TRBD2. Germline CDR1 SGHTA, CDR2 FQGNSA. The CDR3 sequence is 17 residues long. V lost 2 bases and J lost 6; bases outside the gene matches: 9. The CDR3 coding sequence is TGTGCCAGCAGCTTACAGGGGACTAGCGGGAGTCAACGCGAGCAGTACTTC. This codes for CASSLQGTSGSQREQYF.

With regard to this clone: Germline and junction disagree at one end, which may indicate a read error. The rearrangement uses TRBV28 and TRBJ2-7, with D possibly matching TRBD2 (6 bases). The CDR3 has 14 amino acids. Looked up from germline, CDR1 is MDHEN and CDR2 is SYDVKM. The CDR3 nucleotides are TGTGCCAGCAGTTTGCGTGGACTATCCTCCGAGCAGTACTTC. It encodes CASSLRGLSSEQYF.

The CDR3 coding sequence is TGTGCCAGCAGCTTTAGGCGGCTAGCGGGAGCTACAGATACGCAGTATTTT. It encodes CASSFRRLAGATDTQYF. This chain links TRBV7-2 with TRBJ2-3; 10 positions agree with TRBD2. The CDR3 runs to 17 residues. After removal of 3 bases from V and 3 bases from J, the junction contained 9 bases not matched to a gene. Germline values: CDR1 SGHTA, CDR2 FQGNSA. The full variable domain, its missing parts supplied by reference TRBV7-2 and TRBJ2-3, is GAGVSQSPSNKVTEKGKDVELRCDPISGHTALYWYRQSLGQGLEFLIYFQGNSAPDKSGLPSDRFSAERTGGSVSTLTIQRTQQEDSAVYLCASSFRRLAGATDTQYFGPGTRLTVL.

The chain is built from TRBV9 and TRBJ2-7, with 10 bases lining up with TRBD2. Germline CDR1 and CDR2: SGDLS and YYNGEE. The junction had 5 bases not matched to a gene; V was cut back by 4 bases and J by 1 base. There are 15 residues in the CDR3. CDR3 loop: CASSPQLAGSYEQYF. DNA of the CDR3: TGTGCCAGCAGCCCACAACTAGCGGGATCCTACGAGCAGTACTTC. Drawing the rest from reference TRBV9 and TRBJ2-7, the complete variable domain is DSGVTQTPKHLITATGQRVTLRCSPRSGDLSVYWYQQSLDQGLQFLIQYYNGEERAKGNILERFSAQQFPDLHSELNLSSLELGDSALYFCASSPQLAGSYEQYFGPGTRLTVT.

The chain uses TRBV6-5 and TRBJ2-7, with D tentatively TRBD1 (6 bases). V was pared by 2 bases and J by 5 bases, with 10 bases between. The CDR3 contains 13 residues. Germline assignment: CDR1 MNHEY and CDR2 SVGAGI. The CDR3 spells CASSYDRTNEQYF. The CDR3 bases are TGTGCCAGCAGTTACGACAGGACGAACGAGCAGTACTTC.

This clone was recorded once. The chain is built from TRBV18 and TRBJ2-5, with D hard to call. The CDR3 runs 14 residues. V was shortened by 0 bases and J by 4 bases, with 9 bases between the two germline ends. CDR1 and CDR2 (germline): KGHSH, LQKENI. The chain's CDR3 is CASSPPSVRETQYF. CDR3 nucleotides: TGTGCCAGCTCACCACCGAGCGTGCGAGAGACCCAGTACTTC.

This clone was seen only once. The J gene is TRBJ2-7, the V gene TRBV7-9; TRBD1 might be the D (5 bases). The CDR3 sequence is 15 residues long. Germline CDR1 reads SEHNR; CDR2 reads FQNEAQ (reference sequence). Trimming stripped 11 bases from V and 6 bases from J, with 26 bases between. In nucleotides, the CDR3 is TGTGCCTCCGCTCCCGCCTCCGACAGTTGGAGCGAGCAGTACTTC. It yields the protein CASAPASDSWSEQYF.

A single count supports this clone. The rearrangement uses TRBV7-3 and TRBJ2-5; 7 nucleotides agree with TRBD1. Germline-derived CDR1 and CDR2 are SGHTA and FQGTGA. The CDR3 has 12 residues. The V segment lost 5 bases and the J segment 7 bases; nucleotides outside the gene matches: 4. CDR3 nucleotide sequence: TGTGCCAGCAGCCGGGACAGTGGGACCCAGTACTTC. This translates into CASSRDSGTQYF. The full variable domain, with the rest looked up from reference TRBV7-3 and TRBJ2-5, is GAGVSQTPSNKVTEKGKYVELRCDPISGHTALYWYRQSLGQGPEFLIYFQGTGAADDSGLPNDRFFAVRPEGSVSTLKIQRTERGDSAVYLCASSRDSGTQYFGPGTRLLVL.

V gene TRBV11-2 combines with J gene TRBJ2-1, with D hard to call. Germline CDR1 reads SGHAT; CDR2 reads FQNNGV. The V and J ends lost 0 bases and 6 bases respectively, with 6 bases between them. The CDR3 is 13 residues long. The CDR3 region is CASSLEAFNEQFF. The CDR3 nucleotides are TGTGCCAGCAGCTTAGAGGCCTTCAATGAGCAGTTCTTC.

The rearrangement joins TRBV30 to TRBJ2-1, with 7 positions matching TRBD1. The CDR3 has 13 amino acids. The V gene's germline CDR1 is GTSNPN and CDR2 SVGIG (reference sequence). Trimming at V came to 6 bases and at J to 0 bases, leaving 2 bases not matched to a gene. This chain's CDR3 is CACNRGSYNEQFF. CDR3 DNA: TGTGCCTGCAACAGGGGCTCCTACAATGAGCAGTTCTTC.